This T cell receptor (beta chain) was captured by sequencing in a study of cytomegalovirus exposure and HLA in healthy donors. Study findings and constraints: Investigators reported about 160 TCR beta chains as tied to cytomegalovirus. Rare TCR sequences dominated, though some public TCRs recurred in many donors.

Regarding this clone: The antigen is undetermined.

Clones were read by immunoSEQ multiplex PCR, and TCRdb kept only the in-frame ones, dropping some. Of about 330,000 clones detected, 70% to 90% appear once; the ten largest clones hold 0.7% to 0.85%. The germline V gene has CDR1 SGHTA and CDR2 FQGNSA. The CDR3 has 14 amino acids. Trimming stripped 1 base from V and 5 bases from J, with 8 bases between. This TCR was recovered from a woman aged 18-29 years in good health and CMV-seronegative. Sequenced material: PBMCs. The gene calls are TRBV7-2 and TRBJ2-2; D remains unclear. CDR3 loop: CASSLEARTGELFF. DNA of the CDR3: TGTGCCAGCAGCTTAGAAGCGAGAACCGGGGAGCTGTTTTTT.